This T cell receptor beta chain is drawn from a study of T cell responses to AZD1222 COVID-19 vaccine. Broader study findings: Of the AZD1222 recipients, only five to seven were seropositive at baseline.

With respect to this clone: No antigen is known for it.

The V gene lost 0 bases and the J gene lost 4 bases, with 14 bases spanning the gap. Germline V gene data show CDR1 as SGHKS and CDR2 as YYEKEE (reference sequence). The CDR3 loop spans 15 amino acids. TCRdb keeps only in-frame clones here, not all; method: immunoSEQ multiplex PCR. The table records roughly 150,000 clones, about 90% of them present only once. This specimen consisted of peripheral blood, obtained 28 days after the second AZD1222 dose. The TCR was taken from an adult who received the AZD1222 COVID-19 vaccine. The chain combines TRBV5-5 with TRBJ2-7, with D tentatively TRBD1 (6 bases). For the CDR3, the DNA is TGTGCCAGCAGCTTGGAGGCAGGGGCGGGTTACGAGCAGTACTTC. Translated: CASSLEAGAGYEQYF.